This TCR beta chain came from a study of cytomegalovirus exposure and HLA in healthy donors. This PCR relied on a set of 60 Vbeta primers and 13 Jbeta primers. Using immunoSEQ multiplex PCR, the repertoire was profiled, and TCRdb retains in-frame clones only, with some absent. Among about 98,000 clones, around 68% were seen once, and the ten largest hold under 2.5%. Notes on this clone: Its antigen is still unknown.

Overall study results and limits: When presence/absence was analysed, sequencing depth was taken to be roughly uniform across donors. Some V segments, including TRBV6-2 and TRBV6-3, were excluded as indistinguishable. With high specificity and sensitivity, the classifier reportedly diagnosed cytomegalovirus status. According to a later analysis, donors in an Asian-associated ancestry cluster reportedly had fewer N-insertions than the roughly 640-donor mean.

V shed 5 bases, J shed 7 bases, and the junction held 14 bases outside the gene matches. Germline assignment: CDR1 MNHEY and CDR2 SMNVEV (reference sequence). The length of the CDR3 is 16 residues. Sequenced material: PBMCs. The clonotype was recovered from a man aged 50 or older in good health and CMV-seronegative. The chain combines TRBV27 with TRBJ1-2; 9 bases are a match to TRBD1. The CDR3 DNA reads TGTGCCAGCAGTCCCCCCGCCGGGACAGGGCTCGGTGGCTACACCTTC. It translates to CASSPPAGTGLGGYTF.